This T cell receptor (delta chain) was captured in a study of γδ T cells in repeated Plasmodium falciparum infection. Notes on the study in general: Repeated controlled infections reportedly drove waves of new clonotype selection in Vdelta2-negative, mostly Vdelta1+, gammadelta repertoires. Vgamma9/Vdelta2+ repertoires stayed stably polyclonal over time and infection.

Gammadelta T cells were flow-sorted from PBMC into Vgamma9/Vdelta2+ and Vdelta2-negative populations for bulk analysis. Each sorted gammadelta sample had TRG and TRD chains sequenced. TCRdb processed the multiplex PCR reads again with the CATT caller. The table records more than 70,000 delta-chain clones, 0.75% to 1% of them present only once. Germline CDR1 and CDR2: GEAIGNYY and EKD. V shed 7 bases, J shed 0 bases, and the junction held 19 bases outside the gene matches. CDR3 length: 18 residues. This clone occurred a few times. Antigen: not known. A far larger clone is one base from this, pointing to a likely read error. Other nucleotide sequences in the sample specify the same CDR3.

This sequence originates from a pool of human donors (malaria-infected and uninfected, not separated). Sequencing used gamma-delta T cells from blood. V usage is TRDV2 and J usage is TRDJ1; 7 bases line up with TRDD3. TCRdb lists no J gene, so it was determined here by aligning the DNA to germline. The CDR3 DNA follows: TGTGCCTGCGAGCCCCTCTCTACTGGGGTCGGGTACACCGATAAACTCATCTTT. This translates into CACEPLSTGVGYTDKLIF.